This T cell receptor (beta chain) was found in a study of human T cells and chemical hapten exposure. There are a few counts of this clonotype. Unfractionated whole blood was the source of the extracted total RNA. The library labeled individual cDNA molecules by adding unique molecular identifiers to them. TCRdb used MiXCR to reprocess the reads, holding one entry per CDR3 protein. This sample yields about 120,000 distinct CDR3 sequences, of which 8.5% are seen a single time; more than 1.3% belongs to the top ten. This CDR3 comprises 13 residues. Germline V gene data show CDR1 as SGHDT and CDR2 as YYEEEE. Trimming took off 7 bases at V and 2 bases at J, with 9 bases between the two ends.

The chain joins TRBV5-6 to TRBJ1-4; D unclear. Sample: whole blood. The clonotype comes from a human donor in good health. Some clones in this sample may be carry-over from other donors' samples. The CDR3 region has the DNA TGTGCCAGCCAGAGGGAGACTAATGAAAAACTGTTTTTT. Translated, it gives CASQRETNEKLFF.